Listed here are 10 T cell receptor beta chains from one sample, sequenced in a study of technical replicates of blood from a few donors. Some clones are missing from TCRdb's copy, which holds only in-frame ones; the method was immunoSEQ multiplex PCR. Of over 65,000 clones listed, roughly 94% were seen once; the top ten hold 0.2% to 0.3%. Sequencing was carried out using T cells isolated from PBMCs. Source of these receptors: a human donor in good health.

The chain employs TRBV5-1 and TRBJ1-2; 12 bases align to TRBD1. Germline V lookup: CDR1 SGHRS, CDR2 YFSETQ. The J segment lost 4 bases and the V segment lost 4 bases, leaving 2 bases of the junction unmatched. This CDR3 has 14 residues. The CDR3 nucleotides read TGCGCCAGCAGCCGGGACAGGGGGCTCTATGGCTACACCTTC. Its translation is CASSRDRGLYGYTF.

The chain links TRBV7-6 to TRBJ2-5; D may be TRBD2 (7 bases). The CDR3 loop spans 15 amino acids. The V end was cut by 3 bases, the J end by 5 bases, with 16 bases between. CDR1 SGHVS and CDR2 FNYEAQ come from the germline V gene. The CDR3 DNA sequence: TGTGCCAGCAGCTTCTTGGGGGGGGCTGCGGAGACCCAGTACTTC. The encoded protein is CASSFLGGAAETQYF. Looking up the rest from reference TRBV7-6 and TRBJ2-5 gives the full variable domain: GAGVSQSPRYKVTKRGQDVALRCDPISGHVSLYWYRQALGQGPEFLTYFNYEAQQDKSGLPNDRFSAERPEGSISTLTIQRTEQRDSAMYRCASSFLGGAAETQYFGPGTRLLVL.

V gene TRBV5-1 combines with J gene TRBJ2-7; possible D gene TRBD2, 5 bases. Trimming took 3 bases from V and 7 from J, leaving 17 bases between them. The CDR3 consists of 14 residues. Germline CDR1 is SGHRS and CDR2 is YFSETQ. CDR3 nucleotides: TGCGCCAGCAGCTGGGTAGGGTACGGGGTGGAGCAGTACTTC. Translating it yields CASSWVGYGVEQYF.

The chain joins TRBV28 to TRBJ2-1; D is possibly TRBD2 (5 bases). The CDR3 has 12 residues. From germline, CDR1 is MDHEN and CDR2 SYDVKM. V was pared by 4 bases and J by 8 bases, with 9 bases between. Written as DNA, the CDR3 is TGTGCCAGCAGTTCTGGAGGATATGAGCAGTTCTTC. Translated: CASSSGGYEQFF.

The chain combines TRBV5-6 with TRBJ1-4; D not certain. CDR1 and CDR2 (germline): SGHDT, YYEEEE. The CDR3 is made up of 17 amino acids. V was clipped by 2 bases and J by 0 bases, with 14 bases between them. The CDR3 is CASSFSGLGSTNEKLFF. The CDR3 DNA reads as TGTGCCAGCAGCTTTAGCGGCCTCGGCTCAACTAATGAAAAACTGTTTTTT.

The rearrangement joins TRBV5-4 to TRBJ1-2; no definite D call. V gave up 5 bases and J gave up 2 bases, with 13 bases separating them. The CDR3 has 14 amino acids. CDR1 SGHNT and CDR2 YYREEE come from the germline V gene (reference sequence). The CDR3 DNA sequence: TGTGCCAGCAGGAAAAGAGAGGGAAACTATGGCTACACCTTC. Its protein is CASRKREGNYGYTF.

The CDR3 loop is CASSEVVRLEQYF. CDR3 bases: TGTGCCAGCAGTGAAGTAGTTCGTCTTGAGCAGTACTTC. This chain uses TRBV6-1 with TRBJ2-7; D ambiguous. The CDR3 sequence is 13 residues long. Between the trimmed V and J ends, which lost 1 base and 7 bases, there was a span of 11 bases. Germline lookup yields CDR1 MNHNS and CDR2 SASEGT.

The chain joins TRBV4-1 to TRBJ2-1; D may be TRBD2 (6 bases). The CDR3 loop spans 16 amino acids. The V end lost 1 base, the J end lost 6 bases, and 16 bases lay between the germline ends. CDR1 is MGHRA, CDR2 YSYEKL, per germline. The CDR3 region is CASSQVGTLGINEQFF. CDR3 DNA sequence: TGCGCCAGCAGCCAAGTAGGGACTCTAGGGATCAATGAGCAGTTCTTC.

V and J are TRBV28 and TRBJ2-1, with TRBD2 matching over 7 bases. Looked up from germline, CDR1 is MDHEN and CDR2 is SYDVKM. The ends lost 6 bases at V and 5 bases at J; junction bases unmatched: 7. The CDR3 has 14 amino acids. CDR3 amino acids: CASSVGGSNNEQFF. In nucleotides, the CDR3 is TGTGCCAGCAGCGTCGGGGGGTCCAACAATGAGCAGTTCTTC.

The chain combines TRBV7-3 with TRBJ2-7, with 8 positions matching TRBD1. V shed 5 bases and J 3 bases; nucleotides not matched to a gene: 3. Per the germline V gene, CDR1 is SGHTA and CDR2 is FQGTGA. The CDR3 is 13 amino acids. The CDR3 loop reads CASSQDRDYEQYF. The CDR3, as DNA: TGTGCCAGCAGCCAGGACAGGGACTACGAGCAGTACTTC.